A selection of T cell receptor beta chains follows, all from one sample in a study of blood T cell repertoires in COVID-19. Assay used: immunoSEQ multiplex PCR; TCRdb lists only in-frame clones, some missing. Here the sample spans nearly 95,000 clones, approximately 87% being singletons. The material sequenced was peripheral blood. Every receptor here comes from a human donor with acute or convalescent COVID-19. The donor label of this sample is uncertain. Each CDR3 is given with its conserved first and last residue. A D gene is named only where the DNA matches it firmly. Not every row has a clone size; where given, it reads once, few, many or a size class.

cdr3_nt: TGCGCCAGCAGCCCAACAGGGTACACTGAAGCTTTCTTT
cdr3_aa: CASSPTGYTEAFF
clone_size: -
cdr3_length: 13
v_call: TRBV5-1
d_call: -
j_call: TRBJ1-1

cdr3_nt: TGTGCCAGCAGCTTAGATTCCGCGGGAGCTAGCACAGATACGCAGTATTTT
cdr3_aa: CASSLDSAGASTDTQYF
clone_size: -
cdr3_length: 17
v_call: TRBV11-3
d_call: TRBD2
j_call: TRBJ2-3

cdr3_nt: TGTGCCAGCAGTTTGTCGACAGGGAACAATCAGCCCCAGCATTTT
cdr3_aa: CASSLSTGNNQPQHF
clone_size: -
cdr3_length: 15
v_call: TRBV28
d_call: TRBD1
j_call: TRBJ1-5

cdr3_nt: TGTGCCAGCAGTGAATCCCGCGACAGGGGGTATGGCTACACCTTC
cdr3_aa: CASSESRDRGYGYTF
clone_size: -
cdr3_length: 15
v_call: TRBV25-1
d_call: TRBD1
j_call: TRBJ1-2

cdr3_nt: TGTGCCAGCAGCCCCCAGGGGTTGAACACTGAAGCTTTCTTT
cdr3_aa: CASSPQGLNTEAFF
clone_size: few
cdr3_length: 14
v_call: TRBV3-1/TRBV3-2
d_call: -
j_call: TRBJ1-1

cdr3_nt: TGTGCCAGCAGCGGAGGAAACCCCCAGGGCTACACCTTC
cdr3_aa: CASSGGNPQGYTF
clone_size: -
cdr3_length: 13
v_call: TRBV11-2
d_call: -
j_call: TRBJ1-2

cdr3_nt: TGTGCCAGCAGGCGAGGCGGGTCGAACACCGGGGAGCTGTTTTTT
cdr3_aa: CASRRGGSNTGELFF
clone_size: -
cdr3_length: 15
v_call: TRBV7-9
d_call: -
j_call: TRBJ2-2

cdr3_nt: TGCAGTGCTAGTCGAGCGGGGGGCCTCTCCTACGAGCAGTACTTC
cdr3_aa: CSASRAGGLSYEQYF
clone_size: -
cdr3_length: 15
v_call: TRBV20-1
d_call: TRBD2
j_call: TRBJ2-7

cdr3_nt: TGCGCCAGCAGCTTGGAGGGACAGGGGCGGACTGAAGCTTTCTTT
cdr3_aa: CASSLEGQGRTEAFF
clone_size: -
cdr3_length: 15
v_call: TRBV5-1
d_call: TRBD1
j_call: TRBJ1-1

cdr3_nt: TGTGCCAGTACCCCGGGACAGGGGTTTAAACTGTTTTTT
cdr3_aa: CASTPGQGFKLFF
clone_size: -
cdr3_length: 13
v_call: TRBV19
d_call: TRBD1
j_call: TRBJ1-4

cdr3_nt: TGTGCCAGCTCACCGCGCCGGGACTCCCATAAGACAGATACGCAGTATTTT
cdr3_aa: CASSPRRDSHKTDTQYF
clone_size: -
cdr3_length: 17
v_call: TRBV18
d_call: -
j_call: TRBJ2-3

cdr3_nt: TGTGCCACCAGCAGAGTTTATACAGGGCCCTACGAGCAGTACTTC
cdr3_aa: CATSRVYTGPYEQYF
clone_size: -
cdr3_length: 15
v_call: TRBV15
d_call: -
j_call: TRBJ2-7

cdr3_nt: TGTGCCAGCAGCTTGAACGACAGGGGGCCGTTGACTAATGAAAAACTGTTTTTT
cdr3_aa: CASSLNDRGPLTNEKLFF
clone_size: -
cdr3_length: 18
v_call: TRBV5-4
d_call: TRBD1
j_call: TRBJ1-4

cdr3_nt: TGTGCCAGCAGCTTAGGCCTGGGACAGGGCAATCAGCCCCAGCATTTT
cdr3_aa: CASSLGLGQGNQPQHF
clone_size: -
cdr3_length: 16
v_call: TRBV7-2
d_call: TRBD1
j_call: TRBJ1-5

cdr3_nt: TGTGCCAGCAGCTTGACCCGGGACAGGGTTAATGAAAAACTGTTTTTT
cdr3_aa: CASSLTRDRVNEKLFF
clone_size: -
cdr3_length: 16
v_call: TRBV11-2
d_call: TRBD1
j_call: TRBJ1-4

cdr3_nt: TGCGCCAGCAGCCAAGATTTCGGTAGCAATCAGCCCCAGCATTTT
cdr3_aa: CASSQDFGSNQPQHF
clone_size: few
cdr3_length: 15
v_call: TRBV4-1
d_call: -
j_call: TRBJ1-5

cdr3_nt: TGTGCCAGCAGCTTGCCCGGGGTATTGGTCGGGGAGCTGTTTTTT
cdr3_aa: CASSLPGVLVGELFF
clone_size: few
cdr3_length: 15
v_call: TRBV5-8
d_call: -
j_call: TRBJ2-2

cdr3_nt: TGTGCCAGTAGTGCCCCCAGGGGGGAGCAGTTCTTC
cdr3_aa: CASSAPRGEQFF
clone_size: -
cdr3_length: 12
v_call: TRBV19
d_call: TRBD1
j_call: TRBJ2-1

cdr3_nt: TGTGCCTGGACTCACACCACCGTCAATTCACCCCTCCACTTT
cdr3_aa: CAWTHTTVNSPLHF
clone_size: once
cdr3_length: 14
v_call: TRBV30
d_call: -
j_call: TRBJ1-6

cdr3_nt: TGTGCCAGCAGACAGGGGTGGAACACTGAAGCTTTCTTT
cdr3_aa: CASRQGWNTEAFF
clone_size: -
cdr3_length: 13
v_call: TRBV27
d_call: TRBD1
j_call: TRBJ1-1

cdr3_nt: TGTGCCAGCAGTTTGTCCGAGCCCTACGAGCAGTACTTC
cdr3_aa: CASSLSEPYEQYF
clone_size: once
cdr3_length: 13
v_call: TRBV12-3/TRBV12-4
d_call: -
j_call: TRBJ2-7

cdr3_nt: TGTGCCAGCAGTTTAATTATCACTGAAGCTTTCTTT
cdr3_aa: CASSLIITEAFF
clone_size: few
cdr3_length: 12
v_call: TRBV28
d_call: -
j_call: TRBJ1-1

cdr3_nt: TGTGCCAGCAGCTCCCAAGGGGGAGTTGAAAAACTGTTTTTT
cdr3_aa: CASSSQGGVEKLFF
clone_size: -
cdr3_length: 14
v_call: TRBV5-4
d_call: -
j_call: TRBJ1-4

cdr3_nt: TGTGCCAGCAGTTTCTCACTGGACAGGGTCTACGAGCAGTACTTC
cdr3_aa: CASSFSLDRVYEQYF
clone_size: -
cdr3_length: 15
v_call: TRBV6-5
d_call: TRBD1
j_call: TRBJ2-7

cdr3_nt: TGTGCCAGCAGTGAAACCGGGACAGGGGATAAAGAGCAGTTCTTC
cdr3_aa: CASSETGTGDKEQFF
clone_size: -
cdr3_length: 15
v_call: TRBV28
d_call: TRBD1
j_call: TRBJ2-1

cdr3_nt: TGTGCCAGCAGTGACTCGAGGACAGCCGGCTATGGCTACACCTTC
cdr3_aa: CASSDSRTAGYGYTF
clone_size: few
cdr3_length: 15
v_call: TRBV6-4
d_call: -
j_call: TRBJ1-2

cdr3_nt: TGTGCCAGCAGCCAGGGGAACATTCAGTACTTC
cdr3_aa: CASSQGNIQYF
clone_size: -
cdr3_length: 11
v_call: TRBV6-2/TRBV6-3
d_call: -
j_call: TRBJ2-4

cdr3_nt: TGTGCCAGCAGTGAAGGCAGGGGGGGCAATCAGCCCCAGCATTTT
cdr3_aa: CASSEGRGGNQPQHF
clone_size: few
cdr3_length: 15
v_call: TRBV6-1
d_call: TRBD1
j_call: TRBJ1-5

cdr3_nt: TGTGCCAGCAGCTTTTCAGTACAGGGTAATGGCTACACCTTC
cdr3_aa: CASSFSVQGNGYTF
clone_size: few
cdr3_length: 14
v_call: TRBV7-9
d_call: -
j_call: TRBJ1-2

cdr3_nt: TGTGCCAGCAAGAGGGGACAGGGCTCATTAAGAACTAATGAAAAACTGTTTTTT
cdr3_aa: CASKRGQGSLRTNEKLFF
clone_size: -
cdr3_length: 18
v_call: TRBV2
d_call: TRBD1
j_call: TRBJ1-4

cdr3_nt: TGCAGCGTTGAGACTTTCGCGGGAAGCTCTGGAAACACCATATATTTT
cdr3_aa: CSVETFAGSSGNTIYF
clone_size: -
cdr3_length: 16
v_call: TRBV29-1
d_call: -
j_call: TRBJ1-3

cdr3_nt: TGTGCCACGTCAGACAGGGGTAACTATGGCTACACCTTC
cdr3_aa: CATSDRGNYGYTF
clone_size: -
cdr3_length: 13
v_call: TRBV5-6
d_call: TRBD1
j_call: TRBJ1-2

cdr3_nt: TGTGCCAGCAGCCAAGAGGATCGGGGCGAGCAGTACTTC
cdr3_aa: CASSQEDRGEQYF
clone_size: -
cdr3_length: 13
v_call: TRBV3-1/TRBV3-2
d_call: -
j_call: TRBJ2-7

cdr3_nt: TGCGCCAGCAGCTCGACAGGGTACCCCGGGGAGCTGTTTTTT
cdr3_aa: CASSSTGYPGELFF
clone_size: -
cdr3_length: 14
v_call: TRBV5-1
d_call: TRBD1
j_call: TRBJ2-2

cdr3_nt: TGTGCCAGCAGCCAGACCAGGGGAAATTCACCCCTCCACTTT
cdr3_aa: CASSQTRGNSPLHF
clone_size: -
cdr3_length: 14
v_call: TRBV6-5
d_call: -
j_call: TRBJ1-6

cdr3_nt: TGTGCCAGCAGTTTTCTATCGGGGAACTATGGCTACACCTTC
cdr3_aa: CASSFLSGNYGYTF
clone_size: -
cdr3_length: 14
v_call: TRBV27
d_call: -
j_call: TRBJ1-2

cdr3_nt: TGTGCCATCAGTTCAGGGAATCAGCCCCAGCATTTT
cdr3_aa: CAISSGNQPQHF
clone_size: -
cdr3_length: 12
v_call: TRBV10-3
d_call: -
j_call: TRBJ1-5

cdr3_nt: TGTGCCAGCAGTTACGGGCAGCTATACAATGAGCAGTTCTTC
cdr3_aa: CASSYGQLYNEQFF
clone_size: -
cdr3_length: 14
v_call: TRBV6-6
d_call: -
j_call: TRBJ2-1

cdr3_nt: TGTGCCAGCAGACATAGAGGGGGCAGCTCCTACAATGAGCAGTTCTTC
cdr3_aa: CASRHRGGSSYNEQFF
clone_size: -
cdr3_length: 16
v_call: TRBV11-1
d_call: TRBD1
j_call: TRBJ2-1

cdr3_nt: TGTGCCAGTACCCCAAATCGACAGGGGATTTTGATTGAAAAACTGTTTTTT
cdr3_aa: CASTPNRQGILIEKLFF
clone_size: -
cdr3_length: 17
v_call: TRBV19
d_call: TRBD1
j_call: TRBJ1-4

cdr3_nt: TGTGCCAGCAGTGAAGGTAACTGGAACACTGAAGCTTTCTTT
cdr3_aa: CASSEGNWNTEAFF
clone_size: -
cdr3_length: 14
v_call: TRBV6-1
d_call: -
j_call: TRBJ1-1

cdr3_nt: TGTGCCAGCAGCTCCCGGACAGGGAAGGGGGGGCAGTACGAGCAGTACTTC
cdr3_aa: CASSSRTGKGGQYEQYF
clone_size: -
cdr3_length: 17
v_call: TRBV9
d_call: -
j_call: TRBJ2-7

cdr3_nt: TGTGCCAGCTTAGACCGGGGGGCCGGGGAGCTGTTTTTT
cdr3_aa: CASLDRGAGELFF
clone_size: -
cdr3_length: 13
v_call: TRBV27
d_call: TRBD2
j_call: TRBJ2-2